This T cell receptor (beta chain) was obtained from a study of regulatory T cells. General study points: Hydrophobic residues at CDR3 positions 6 and 7 were enriched in conventional CD4+ T cells of CD3G-deficient patients.

A remark on this clone: Its antigen is not known.

Patients aged 2 to 39 years had fewer naive T cells. Germline CDR1 reads GTSNPN; CDR2 reads SVGIG (reference sequence). The CDR3 sequence is 14 residues long. Trimming took off 0 bases at V and 1 base at J, with 10 bases between the two ends. Primers: 52 TRBV forward and 13 TRBJ reverse. The repertoire was sequenced with immunoSEQ multiplex PCR; TCRdb's copy has only in-frame clones and lacks some. The table lists some 23,000 clones, 70% to 90% of them singletons, with approximately 1.2% in the top ten. The chain carries TRBV30 and TRBJ2-7, with D perhaps TRBD2 (6 bases). Sequencing was performed on conventional CD4+ T cells sorted from blood. The sequence came from a child aged 10-17 years with CD3G deficiency. The CDR3 nucleotides read TGTGCCTGGAGTGTGAGGGGAGGTTCCTACGAGCAGTACTTC. It codes for CAWSVRGGSYEQYF.